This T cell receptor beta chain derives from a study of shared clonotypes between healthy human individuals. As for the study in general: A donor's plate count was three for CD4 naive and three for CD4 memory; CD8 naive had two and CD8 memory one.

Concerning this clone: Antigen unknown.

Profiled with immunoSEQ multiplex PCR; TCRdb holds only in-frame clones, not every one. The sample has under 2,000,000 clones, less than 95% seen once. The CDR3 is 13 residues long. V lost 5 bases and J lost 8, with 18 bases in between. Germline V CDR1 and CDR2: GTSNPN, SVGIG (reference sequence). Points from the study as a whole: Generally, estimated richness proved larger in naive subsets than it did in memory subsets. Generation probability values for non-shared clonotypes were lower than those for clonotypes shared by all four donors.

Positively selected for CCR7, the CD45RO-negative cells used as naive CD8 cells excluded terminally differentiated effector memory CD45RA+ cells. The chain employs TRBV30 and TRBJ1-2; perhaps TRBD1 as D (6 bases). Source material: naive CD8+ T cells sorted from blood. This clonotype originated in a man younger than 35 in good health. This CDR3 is CAWGREGGRGYTF. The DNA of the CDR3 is TGTGCCTGGGGTAGGGAAGGGGGTCGCGGCTACACCTTC. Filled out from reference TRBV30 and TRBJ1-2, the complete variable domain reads SQTIHQWPATLVQPVGSPLSLECTVEGTSNPNLYWYRQAAGRGLQLLFYSVGIGQISSEVPQNLSASRPQDRQFILSSKKLLLSDSGFYLCAWGREGGRGYTFGSGTRLTVV.